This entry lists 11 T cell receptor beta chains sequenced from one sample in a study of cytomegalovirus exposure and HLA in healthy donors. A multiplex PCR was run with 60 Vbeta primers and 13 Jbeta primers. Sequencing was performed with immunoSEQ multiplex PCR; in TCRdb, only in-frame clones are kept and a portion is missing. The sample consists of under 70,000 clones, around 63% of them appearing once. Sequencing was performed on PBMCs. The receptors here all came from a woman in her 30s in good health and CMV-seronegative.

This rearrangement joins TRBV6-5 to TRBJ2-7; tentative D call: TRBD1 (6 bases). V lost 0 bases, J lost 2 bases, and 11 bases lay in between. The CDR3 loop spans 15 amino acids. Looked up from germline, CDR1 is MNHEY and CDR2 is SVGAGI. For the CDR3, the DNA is TGTGCCAGCAGTTACTCCCGGGACACCGCCTACGAGCAGTACTTC. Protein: CASSYSRDTAYEQYF.

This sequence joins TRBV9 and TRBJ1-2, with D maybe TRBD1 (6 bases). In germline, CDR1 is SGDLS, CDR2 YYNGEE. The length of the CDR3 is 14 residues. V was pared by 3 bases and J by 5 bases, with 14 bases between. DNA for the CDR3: TGTGCCAGCAGCGAGGAAGGGGGAACTTATGGCTACACCTTC. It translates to CASSEEGGTYGYTF.

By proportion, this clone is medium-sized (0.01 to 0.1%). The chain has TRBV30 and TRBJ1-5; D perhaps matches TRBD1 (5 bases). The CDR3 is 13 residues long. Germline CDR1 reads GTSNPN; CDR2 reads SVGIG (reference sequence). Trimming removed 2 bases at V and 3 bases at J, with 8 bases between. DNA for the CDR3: TGTGCCTGGAGTATGGACAACAATCAGCCCCAGCATTTT. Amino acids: CAWSMDNNQPQHF.

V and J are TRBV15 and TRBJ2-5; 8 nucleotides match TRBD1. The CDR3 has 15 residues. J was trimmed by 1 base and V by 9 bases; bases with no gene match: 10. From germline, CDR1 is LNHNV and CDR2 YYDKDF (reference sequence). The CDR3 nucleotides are TGTGCCACAGGACAGGGCATGGGGGTCCAAGAGACCCAGTACTTC. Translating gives CATGQGMGVQETQYF. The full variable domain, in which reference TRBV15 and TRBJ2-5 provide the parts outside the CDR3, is DAMVIQNPRYQVTQFGKPVTLSCSQTLNHNVMYWYQQKSSQAPKLLFHYYDKDFNNEADTPDNFQSRRPNTSFCFLDIRSPGLGDTAMYLCATGQGMGVQETQYFGPGTRLLVL.

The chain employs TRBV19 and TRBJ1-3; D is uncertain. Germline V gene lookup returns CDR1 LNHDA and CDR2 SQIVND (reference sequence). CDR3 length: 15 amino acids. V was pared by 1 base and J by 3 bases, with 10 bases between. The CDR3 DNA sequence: TGTGCCAGTAGTATAGGAGGAACCGGTGGAAACACCATATATTTT. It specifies CASSIGGTGGNTIYF.

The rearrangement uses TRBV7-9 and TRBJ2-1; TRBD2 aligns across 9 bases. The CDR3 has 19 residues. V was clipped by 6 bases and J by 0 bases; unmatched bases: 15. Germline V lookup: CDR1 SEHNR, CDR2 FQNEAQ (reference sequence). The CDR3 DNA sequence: TGTGCCAGCAGTCCGGGACTAGCCTCCCGGGGAAGCTCCTACAATGAGCAGTTCTTC. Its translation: CASSPGLASRGSSYNEQFF. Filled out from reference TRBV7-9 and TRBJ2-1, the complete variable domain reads DTGVSQNPRHKITKRGQNVTFRCDPISEHNRLYWYRQTLGQGPEFLTYFQNEAQLEKSRLLSDRFSAERPKGSFSTLEIQRTEQGDSAMYLCASSPGLASRGSSYNEQFFGPGTRLTVL.

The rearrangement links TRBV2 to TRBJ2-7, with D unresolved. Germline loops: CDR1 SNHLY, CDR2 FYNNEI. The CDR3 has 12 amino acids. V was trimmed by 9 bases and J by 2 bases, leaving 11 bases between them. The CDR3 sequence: CASTIGPYEQYF. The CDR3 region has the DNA TGTGCCAGTACAATTGGCCCCTACGAGCAGTACTTC.

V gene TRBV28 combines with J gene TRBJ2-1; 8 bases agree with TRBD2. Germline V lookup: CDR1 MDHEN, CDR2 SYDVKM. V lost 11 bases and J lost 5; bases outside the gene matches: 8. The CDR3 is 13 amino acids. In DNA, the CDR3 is TGTGCCTGCGGGGGGCATGCCAACAATGAGCAGTTCTTC. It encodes CACGGHANNEQFF. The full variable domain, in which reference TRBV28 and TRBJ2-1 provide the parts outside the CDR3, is DVKVTQSSRYLVKRTGEKVFLECVQDMDHENMFWYRQDPGLGLRLIYFSYDVKMKEKGDIPEGYSVSREKKERFSLILESASTNQTSMYLCACGGHANNEQFFGPGTRLTVL.

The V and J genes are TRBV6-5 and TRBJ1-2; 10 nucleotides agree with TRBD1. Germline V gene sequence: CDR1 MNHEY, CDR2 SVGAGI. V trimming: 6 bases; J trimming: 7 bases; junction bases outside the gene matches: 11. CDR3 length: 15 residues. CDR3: CASRDLRQGAGGYTF. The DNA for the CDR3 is TGTGCCAGCAGGGACCTTAGACAGGGGGCGGGTGGCTACACCTTC.

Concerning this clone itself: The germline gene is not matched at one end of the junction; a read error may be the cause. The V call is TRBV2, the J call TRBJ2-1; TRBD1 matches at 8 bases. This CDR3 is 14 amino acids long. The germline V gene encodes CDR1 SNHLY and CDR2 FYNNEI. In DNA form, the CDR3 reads TGCGCCAGCCCTACAGGGGGTAATTTGGATGAGCAGTTCTTC. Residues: CASPTGGNLDEQFF.

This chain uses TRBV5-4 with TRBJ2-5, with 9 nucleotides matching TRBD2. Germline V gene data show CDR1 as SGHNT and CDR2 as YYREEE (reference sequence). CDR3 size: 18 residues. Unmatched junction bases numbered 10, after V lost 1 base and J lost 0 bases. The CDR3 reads CASSLSPSGASYQETQYF. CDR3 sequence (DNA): TGTGCCAGCAGCTTGTCCCCTAGCGGGGCCTCTTACCAAGAGACCCAGTACTTC.